This T cell receptor beta chain was identified during a study of naive and memory T cell subsets. Findings of the study overall: TCR transcript changes with activation or differentiation may affect this RNA method.

Blood and skin TCR RNA was reverse transcribed with alpha and beta constant primers. Ligated cDNA underwent four rounds of PCR with nested alpha and beta constant region primers and SP2. Each CDR3 protein is one row after TCRdb ran MiXCR on the 5' RACE reads. The data contain just over 25,000 distinct CDR3 sequences, under 25% of them singletons. This clonotype was observed many times. Antigen unknown. The V end was cut by 4 bases, the J end by 2 bases, with 6 bases between. The CDR3 is 13 residues long. The germline CDR1 and CDR2 sequences are SEHNR and FQNEAQ (reference sequence). Adult healthy volunteers gave 2.5 ml peripheral blood for whole-blood RNA. The library had UMIs added by 3' ligation of an oligonucleotide to TCR cDNA.

This clonotype was sampled from a female donor in good health. The chain uses TRBV7-9 and TRBJ1-5, with unresolved D. The CDR3 loop reads CASSSDGNQPQHF. The CDR3 coding sequence is TGTGCCAGCAGCTCGGACGGCAATCAGCCCCAGCATTTT.